A selection of T cell receptor beta chains follows, all from one sample in a study of blood T cells in healthy people across ages. TCRdb ran MiXCR on the 5' RACE reads and lists one entry per CDR3 protein. The repertoire includes approximately 690,000 distinct CDR3 sequences, approximately 40% of them detected once, and approximately 31% sits in the top ten. The sequenced sample was blood. The receptors come from a man older than 75 in good health. Both conserved end residues are part of each CDR3. The order of the fields is V gene, J gene, CDR3 protein.

>TRBV20-1|TRBJ2-1
CSARDLGGRNNEQFF
>TRBV6-1|TRBJ2-5
CASRDPGGETQYF
>TRBV12-3/TRBV12-4|TRBJ1-5
CASSLEWARTSNQPQHF
>TRBV20-1|TRBJ1-1
CSASLSHGQGAFF
>TRBV6-5|TRBJ2-7
CASSPPGYYEQYF
>TRBV7-8|TRBJ1-2
CASSPARESLYGYTF
>TRBV20-1|TRBJ1-2
CSAQAQGLLSHGYTF
>TRBV6-2/TRBV6-3|TRBJ2-2
CASSYAQGTGELFF
>TRBV3-1|TRBJ2-2
CASSSGTGQWNTGELFF
>TRBV11-2|.
CASSLRGLVGARYQETQFF
>TRBV6-6|TRBJ1-5
CASSYGGDPTRNQPQHF
>TRBV6-5|TRBJ2-1
CASSPRTRRNEQFF
>TRBV5-8|TRBJ2-5
CASSLMWTSGVQETQYF
>TRBV6-5|TRBJ1-6
CASSSGQGGHNSPLHF
>TRBV14|TRBJ1-6
CASSHRTSNSPLHF
>TRBV24-1|TRBJ1-5
CATSDQDSYSNQPQHF
>TRBV7-2|TRBJ1-2
CASSTEPLAHYGYTF
>TRBV28|TRBJ2-3
CASSSPGIAGDTQYF
>TRBV25-1|TRBJ2-5
CASSEREFKETQYF
>TRBV12-3/TRBV12-4|TRBJ2-3
CASSGLTDTQYF
>TRBV27|TRBJ2-1
CASRLGGDSYNEQFF
>TRBV5-1|TRBJ2-7
CASSLAGVLTYEQYF
>TRBV9|TRBJ2-1
CASSVVSSSYNEQFF
>TRBV29-1|TRBJ1-2
CSVTIRLGSYTF
>TRBV12-3/TRBV12-4|TRBJ1-1
CASTIDANTEAFF
>TRBV20-1|TRBJ1-2
CSARGLQRIYGYTF
>TRBV7-8|TRBJ2-7
CASSLGGGNPYEQYF
>TRBV20-1|TRBJ2-5
CSAQGGAETQYF
>TRBV7-3|TRBJ2-6
CASSLNQGPTGANVLTF
>TRBV12-3/TRBV12-4|.
CASSAIQGPPCEQYF
>TRBV7-2|TRBJ2-5
CASSLTGVETQYF